The 15 T cell receptor beta chains below come from one sample, sequenced in a study of response to subunit inactivated influenza vaccine. TCRdb ran MiXCR on the RT-PCR reads and lists one entry per CDR3 protein. The repertoire holds about 830,000 distinct CDR3 sequences, with roughly 18% as singletons. This sample comprised PBMCs from blood, obtained around 5 days after vaccination. These receptors were collected from a man aged 50-60 years who received an inactivated influenza vaccine.

J is TRBJ2-4 and V is TRBV4-3; 8 nucleotides match TRBD2. Trimming took 0 bases from V and 0 from J; bases not matched to a gene: 4. The CDR3 loop spans 17 amino acids. Per the germline V gene, CDR1 is LGHNA and CDR2 is YSLEER. CDR3: CASSQDSGGAAKNIQYF. The CDR3 nucleotides are TGCGCCAGCAGCCAAGACTCGGGAGGGGCAGCCAAAAACATTCAGTACTTC.

CDR3: CATQVLAKGNEQFF. Here the CDR3 DNA reads TGTGCCACCCAAGTGCTAGCCAAGGGGAATGAGCAGTTCTTC. This rearrangement joins TRBV7-8 to TRBJ2-1, with D tentatively TRBD1 or TRBD2 (5 bases each). This CDR3 region has 14 residues. Germline V gene sequence: CDR1 SGHVS, CDR2 FQNEAQ. The germline V and J ends were trimmed by 10 bases and 7 bases, with 20 bases remaining between them.

This clonotype has at least ten counts. The CDR3 region has the DNA TGTGCCAGCAGCCCCGGGACAGGGGTCTACGAGCAGTACTTC. It encodes CASSPGTGVYEQYF. The chain recombines TRBV18 with TRBJ2-7; 10 nucleotides agree with TRBD1. The V segment lost 8 bases and the J segment 3 bases; nucleotides outside the gene matches: 7. The CDR3 runs 14 residues. Germline V gene lookup returns CDR1 KGHSH and CDR2 LQKENI.

The sample holds many counts of this clonotype. The chain recombines TRBV12-3 or TRBV12-4 with TRBJ1-4; 7 nucleotides agree with TRBD1. The trim removed 5 bases at V and 2 bases at J, leaving 5 bases unmatched. The CDR3 extends over 15 amino acids. The CDR3 spells CASSHPGQTNEKLFF. CDR3 DNA: TGTGCCAGCAGTCACCCGGGACAGACTAATGAAAAACTGTTTTTT.

This clonotype was recorded at least ten times. CDR3: CASSLGGYLVGEQFF. The DNA of the CDR3 is TGTGCCAGCAGTTTAGGGGGGTATTTGGTGGGTGAGCAGTTCTTC. This chain uses TRBV12-3 or TRBV12-4 with TRBJ2-1; D assignment may be TRBD1 or TRBD2 (5 bases each). V shed 1 base and J shed 9 bases, with 16 bases lying between them. The CDR3 is made up of 15 amino acids.

This clonotype occurred a few times. The V gene is TRBV5-1, the J gene TRBJ2-1; TRBD2 might be the D (5 bases). CDR1 and CDR2 (germline): SGHRS, YFSETQ. V dropped 0 bases and J dropped 6 bases, with 13 bases sitting between them. This CDR3 region has 15 residues. CDR3 loop: CASSLAGETFNEQFF. In DNA, the CDR3 is TGCGCCAGCAGCTTGGCCGGGGAGACCTTCAATGAGCAGTTCTTC.

This clonotype is a singleton in its sample. The J gene is TRBJ2-2, the V gene TRBV7-2, with 10 bases that match TRBD2. This CDR3 comprises 15 residues. Germline CDR1 SGHTA, CDR2 FQGNSA. V lost 5 bases and J lost 5; bases outside the gene matches: 5. The CDR3 protein is CASSPSGGATGELFF. In DNA form, the CDR3 reads TGTGCCAGCAGCCCGAGCGGGGGGGCGACCGGGGAGCTGTTTTTT.

The rearrangement uses TRBV9 and TRBJ2-1; 11 positions match TRBD2. The CDR3 contains 20 residues. From germline, CDR1 is SGDLS and CDR2 YYNGEE. With V trimmed by 0 bases and J by 3 bases, 14 bases remained unmatched. The CDR3 reads CASSVGGRGRTSGLYNEQFF. The CDR3 nucleotides are TGTGCCAGCAGCGTAGGAGGCAGGGGGCGGACTAGCGGGCTCTACAATGAGCAGTTCTTC.

The chain joins TRBV5-6 to TRBJ2-3; D might be TRBD2 (6 bases). The CDR3 totals 14 residues. Germline-derived CDR1 and CDR2 are SGHDT and YYEEEE. V lost 4 bases to trimming and J lost 5 bases, with 14 bases between them. The CDR3 protein is CASSGGTIGDTQYF. CDR3 bases: TGTGCCAGCAGCGGAGGGACCATCGGAGATACGCAGTATTTT. Full variable domain (remainder filled in from reference TRBV5-6 and TRBJ2-3): DAGVTQSPTHLIKTRGQQVTLRCSPKSGHDTVSWYQQALGQGPQFIFQYYEEEERQRGNFPDRFSGHQFPNYSSELNVNALLLGDSALYLCASSGGTIGDTQYFGPGTRLTVL.

This clonotype was seen a few times. This rearrangement joins TRBV12-3 or TRBV12-4 to TRBJ1-1, with 11 bases lining up with TRBD1. J was trimmed by 5 bases and V by 8 bases; bases with no gene match: 4. The length of the CDR3 is 13 residues. CDR3 coding DNA: TGTGCCAGCGACGGGACAGGGGGGACTGAAGCTTTCTTT. Protein sequence: CASDGTGGTEAFF.

This clonotype was picked up a small number of times. The chain couples TRBV6-1 to TRBJ2-3; 7 bases agree with TRBD2. V lost 4 bases to trimming and J lost 4 bases; unmatched junction nucleotides: 5. CDR3 length equals 14 residues. The germline CDR1 and CDR2 sequences are MNHNS and SASEGT. This chain's CDR3 is CASSAWGGADTQYF. The CDR3 bases are TGTGCCAGCAGTGCGTGGGGGGGGGCAGATACGCAGTATTTT.

This clonotype was found a few times. The chain couples TRBV7-2 to TRBJ2-1; D unclear. Germline V gene data show CDR1 as SGHTA and CDR2 as FQGNSA. V shed 5 bases and J shed 3 bases, with 14 bases lying between them. This CDR3 spans 15 amino acids. The CDR3 loop is CASSLSPAYYNEQFF. As DNA, the CDR3 is TGTGCCAGCAGCCTAAGCCCCGCTTACTACAATGAGCAGTTCTTC.

This chain joins TRBV4-1 and TRBJ1-1, with D possibly TRBD1 on 5 matching bases. CDR1 is MGHRA and CDR2 is YSYEKL in the germline V gene. The CDR3 loop spans 14 amino acids. With 3 bases removed from V and 7 bases from J, the gap between germline ends came to 15 bases. CDR3 nucleotides: TGCGCCAGCAGCCAGGTCGGGGGACGCCTTGAAGCTTTCTTT. Protein: CASSQVGGRLEAFF.

This sequence joins TRBV5-1 and TRBJ2-1; 11 nucleotides line up with TRBD2. The germline V gene has CDR1 SGHRS and CDR2 YFSETQ. This CDR3 region has 16 residues. The trim removed 4 bases at V and 6 bases at J, leaving 9 bases unmatched. The DNA of the CDR3 is TGCGCCAGCAGCCCCAGGCGTCTAGCGGGGGGCAATGAGCAGTTCTTC. Amino acid sequence: CASSPRRLAGGNEQFF.

The chain has TRBV7-2 and TRBJ1-6; no clear D. Germline-derived CDR1 and CDR2 are SGHTA and FQGNSA. The CDR3 extends over 14 amino acids. The V gene lost 1 base and the J gene lost 6 bases, with 7 bases spanning the gap. CDR3 residues: CASSLEWFNSPLHF. CDR3 bases: TGTGCCAGCAGCTTAGAGTGGTTTAATTCACCCCTCCACTTT.